One sample yielded the 15 T cell receptor beta chains listed below, sequenced in a study of blood T cell repertoires in COVID-19. The method was immunoSEQ multiplex PCR; TCRdb's version includes in-frame clones alone and lacks a portion of them. Of about 64,000 clones listed, around nine tenths are singletons. The sample comprised peripheral blood. All receptors derive from a woman aged 80 or older with active COVID-19.

The chain carries TRBV4-2 and TRBJ2-2, with TRBD2 matching 10 bases. The CDR3 covers 16 residues. Germline V gene lookup returns CDR1 LGHNA and CDR2 YNFKEQ. With 4 bases clipped from V and 5 bases from J, the junction kept 7 bases outside the gene matches. CDR3 amino acids: CASSLQPGLATGELFF. Written as DNA, the CDR3 is TGTGCCAGCAGCCTACAACCGGGACTAGCGACCGGGGAGCTGTTTTTT.

V is TRBV30 and J is TRBJ1-3; D is unclear. This CDR3 spans 12 amino acids. Germline V gene sequence: CDR1 GTSNPN, CDR2 SVGIG (reference sequence). The germline V and J ends were trimmed by 7 bases and 4 bases, with 11 bases remaining between them. The CDR3 coding sequence is TGTGCCTTTTCCCCCTCGGGAAACACCATATATTTT. Amino acids: CAFSPSGNTIYF.

The chain couples TRBV10-3 to TRBJ2-1; TRBD2 agrees at 9 bases. Trimming at V came to 0 bases and at J to 4 bases, leaving 4 bases not matched to a gene. The CDR3 contains 16 residues. Looked up from germline, CDR1 is ENHRY and CDR2 is SYGVKD. This CDR3 is CAISESVTSGYNEQFF. CDR3 coding DNA: TGTGCCATCAGTGAGTCAGTGACTAGCGGATACAATGAGCAGTTCTTC.

This chain connects TRBV2 to TRBJ2-1; TRBD2 matches 10 bases. Germline V gene sequence: CDR1 SNHLY, CDR2 FYNNEI. V shed 6 bases, J shed 3 bases, and the junction held 5 bases outside the gene matches. The CDR3 is 15 amino acids. CDR3 bases: TGTGCCAGCAGGGAGGGACTAGCGAACTACAATGAGCAGTTCTTC. Translating it yields CASREGLANYNEQFF.

This chain links TRBV10-3 with TRBJ2-1; weak D call: TRBD2 (5 bases). Trimming cost V 4 bases and J 5 bases, with 12 bases left between them. Germline CDR1 ENHRY, CDR2 SYGVKD. The CDR3 extends over 14 amino acids. CDR3 protein: CAISVSEGHNEQFF. In nucleotides, the CDR3 is TGTGCCATCAGTGTTTCCGAGGGCCACAATGAGCAGTTCTTC.

This clone has just one count. The genes are TRBV29-1 and TRBJ2-1, with 10 bases lining up with TRBD2. This CDR3 is built from 14 residues. Unmatched junction bases numbered 8, after V lost 6 bases and J lost 6 bases. CDR1 and CDR2 from the germline V gene are SQVTM and ANQGSEA. CDR3 sequence: CSVKSAGGINEQFF. CDR3 DNA: TGCAGCGTAAAGTCAGCGGGAGGGATCAATGAGCAGTTCTTC.

This clone was seen just once. The genes are TRBV5-4 and TRBJ2-3, with TRBD2 matching over 10 bases. Unmatched junction bases numbered 9, after V lost 0 bases and J lost 2 bases. Germline V CDR1 and CDR2: SGHNT, YYREEE (reference sequence). This CDR3 is 18 amino acids long. The CDR3 sequence is CASSLEYLAGDHTDTQYF. DNA for the CDR3: TGTGCCAGCAGCTTGGAGTATCTAGCGGGGGATCACACAGATACGCAGTATTTT.

CDR3 DNA sequence: TGCGCCAGCAGCCGCGGCTCAAATCCAGATACGCAGTATTTT. Amino acids: CASSRGSNPDTQYF. The chain couples TRBV5-1 to TRBJ2-3, with no clear D. The ends were cut back, 4 bases at V and 4 bases at J, with 13 bases in the middle. The CDR3 is 14 residues long. The germline V gene has CDR1 SGHRS and CDR2 YFSETQ.

The chain combines TRBV19 with TRBJ1-1; 7 nucleotides agree with TRBD1. Trimming cost V 6 bases and J 1 base; bases outside gene matches: 5. The CDR3 covers 14 residues. The germline V gene has CDR1 LNHDA and CDR2 SQIVND (reference sequence). The CDR3 coding sequence is TGTGCCAGTAGGGTGACAGGGTCGAACACTGAAGCTTTCTTT. This translates into CASRVTGSNTEAFF.

The chain links TRBV10-2 to TRBJ1-3; D not resolved. Looked up from germline, CDR1 is WSHSY and CDR2 is SAAADI. V lost 5 bases to trimming and J lost 0 bases, with 17 bases between them. The CDR3 runs to 17 residues. For the CDR3, the DNA is TGCGCCAGCAGTCTTTCCCTGGCGGAGGACTCTGGAAACACCATATATTTT. It yields the protein CASSLSLAEDSGNTIYF.

The chain has TRBV12-3 or TRBV12-4 and TRBJ1-4; D is undetermined. The CDR3 totals 13 residues. V gave up 3 bases and J gave up 11 bases, with 13 bases separating them. CDR3 bases: TGTGCCAGCAGTTTTTTCGCCTTGAGGAAACTGTTTTTT. This sequence encodes CASSFFALRKLFF.

The chain uses TRBV19 and TRBJ2-1; TRBD2 agrees at 12 bases. Trimming cost V 4 bases and J 3 bases; bases outside gene matches: 13. Germline V lookup: CDR1 LNHDA, CDR2 SQIVND (reference sequence). The CDR3 is 19 residues long. The DNA of the CDR3 is TGTGCCAGTAGTAACCAAAAGGGGACTAGCGGGCGATACTACAATGAGCAGTTCTTC. This sequence encodes CASSNQKGTSGRYYNEQFF.

The rearrangement uses TRBV24-1 and TRBJ2-3; TRBD1 is a possible D gene (6 bases). Deletions cut 3 bases from V and 6 bases from J, with 18 bases between. Germline V CDR1 and CDR2: KGHDR, SFDVKD. The CDR3 has 16 amino acids. The DNA for the CDR3 is TGTGCCACCAGTGATCCAACACAGGGCCCACGGGATACGCAGTATTTT. The encoded protein is CATSDPTQGPRDTQYF.

The J gene is TRBJ1-1, the V gene TRBV11-2, with TRBD1 identical over 9 bases. The CDR3 length is 15 residues. From germline, CDR1 is SGHAT and CDR2 FQNNGV. J lost 1 base, V lost 2 bases, and 2 bases had no gene match. The CDR3 nucleotides read TGTGCCAGCAGCTTATGGGACAGGGAGAACACTGAAGCTTTCTTT. Its protein product is CASSLWDRENTEAFF. The complete variable domain, with remaining parts taken from reference TRBV11-2 and TRBJ1-1, reads EAGVAQSPRYKIIEKRQSVAFWCNPISGHATLYWYQQILGQGPKLLIQFQNNGVVDDSQLPKDRFSAERLKGVDSTLKIQPAKLEDSAVYLCASSLWDRENTEAFFGQGTRLTVV.

This clone was seen a handful of times. Different DNA sequences within this sample yield the same CDR3. CDR3 nucleotide sequence: TGTGCCAGCAGTCCGGGCGGGCTAAATGAAAAACTGTTTTTT. As protein: CASSPGGLNEKLFF. The rearrangement links TRBV28 to TRBJ1-4; D gene ambiguous. Between the trimmed V and J ends, which lost 5 bases and 5 bases, there was a span of 12 bases. Germline CDR1 reads MDHEN; CDR2 reads SYDVKM. The length of the CDR3 is 14 residues.